Below are 6 T cell receptor beta chains sequenced from a single sample in a study of monozygotic twins with inflammatory bowel disease (dated by TCRdb to about 2019). The library relied on 5' RACE. TCRdb records Illumina HiSeq 2500 as the sequencer. The reads went through TCRdb reprocessing, and each CDR3 protein sequence gets one entry with no DNA. The sample table gives about 380,000 distinct CDR3 sequences. Just over 2.5% of the sample goes to the ten largest clones. The sequenced sample was blood. Every receptor here comes from a human donor with ulcerative colitis or Crohn's disease, or a healthy co-twin of an affected twin (not recorded which).

The chain employs TRBV5-6 and TRBJ2-7. Germline CDR1 is SGHDT and CDR2 is YYEEEE. CDR3 length equals 14 residues. The chain's CDR3 is CASSSVDSSYEQYF.

The genes are TRBV6-5 and TRBJ2-1; with no DNA, the TCRdb D assignment of TRBD1 cannot be verified. CDR1 MNHEY and CDR2 SVGAGI come from the germline V gene. The CDR3 has 16 amino acids. The CDR3 sequence is CASSYGGTVYGKEQFF.

J is TRBJ2-3 and V is TRBV6-2 or TRBV6-3; there is no DNA to check the TCRdb D call of TRBD2. The V gene's germline CDR1 is MNHEY and CDR2 SVGEGT. This CDR3 has 16 residues. The CDR3 reads CASKSSGGAFADTQYF.

The chain has TRBV20-1 and TRBJ2-2; TCRdb proposes TRBD1, but this gene call is untestable without DNA. Looked up from germline, CDR1 is DFQATT and CDR2 is SNEGSKA (reference sequence). The CDR3 runs 16 residues. CDR3 sequence: CSAQRQGGSFAGELFF.

The rearrangement joins TRBV4-1 to TRBJ1-3; the D gene TCRdb calls, TRBD1, cannot be checked with no DNA. Germline V gene lookup returns CDR1 MGHRA and CDR2 YSYEKL. This CDR3 is built from 17 residues. The chain's CDR3 is CASSQAPTGSSGNTIYF.

The chain has TRBV6-5 and TRBJ2-5. Germline loops: CDR1 MNHEY, CDR2 SVGAGI. The CDR3 length is 13 residues. CDR3 sequence: CASRLDVQETQYF.